The 29 T cell receptor beta chains in this list originate from one sample, sequenced in a study of molecular identifiers for immune sequencing clone quantification. TCRdb reprocessed the PCR reads with MiXCR, giving one entry per CDR3 protein. This table has approximately 60,000 distinct CDR3 sequences, about a fifth appearing once. Input material: naive CD8+ T cells from blood, with Jurkat cell RNA spiked in. As to subset: FACS-sorted CD8+CD4-CCR7+CD45RA+ naive T cells. These receptor sequences come from a human donor in good health. Some libraries in this study had Jurkat cell RNA spiked in.

This clonotype was counted ten times or more. The chain joins TRBV28 to TRBJ2-3, with a possible D match to TRBD2 (5 bases). Germline lookup yields CDR1 MDHEN and CDR2 SYDVKM. The CDR3 sequence is 14 residues long. With 3 bases removed from V and 3 bases from J, the gap between germline ends came to 10 bases. CDR3 nucleotides: TGTGCCAGCAGTTTGATTAGCGTAACAGATACGCAGTATTTT. It specifies CASSLISVTDTQYF.

This clonotype was observed at least ten times. The gene calls are TRBV7-9 and TRBJ1-5; a weak D match, TRBD1 (5 bases). V dropped 2 bases and J dropped 6 bases, with 14 bases sitting between them. This CDR3 has 15 residues. The V gene's germline CDR1 is SEHNR and CDR2 FQNEAQ (reference sequence). The CDR3 region has the DNA TGTGCCAGCAGCTTATCGGGGGGTGAGGGTCAGCCCCAGCATTTT. As protein: CASSLSGGEGQPQHF.

This clonotype came up many times. Here the CDR3 reads CASSSPGRTYEQYF. CDR3 DNA sequence: TGTGCCAGCAGCTCGCCGGGACGGACTTACGAGCAGTACTTC. V is TRBV5-4 and J is TRBJ2-7; tentatively, D is TRBD1 or TRBD2 (5 bases each). This CDR3 spans 14 amino acids. The V gene's germline CDR1 is SGHNT and CDR2 YYREEE (reference sequence). V lost 3 bases, J lost 4 bases, and 14 bases lay in between.

A remark on this clonotype: This may come from a read error, since a much larger clone is one base off. This rearrangement joins TRBV12-3 or TRBV12-4 to TRBJ2-2; TRBD2 matches at 8 bases. The CDR3 is made up of 15 amino acids. The CDR3 region has the DNA TGTGCCAACAGTTTTTATTCTAGCGGGACCGGGGAGCTGTTTTTT. Protein sequence: CANSFYSSGTGELFF.

J is TRBJ2-7 and V is TRBV10-3; 9 positions match TRBD2. Trimming took 10 bases from V and 3 from J; bases not matched to a gene: 4. CDR3 size: 12 residues. Germline CDR1 ENHRY, CDR2 SYGVKD. The CDR3 loop is CATTSGLYEQYF. DNA for the CDR3: TGTGCCACGACTAGCGGACTCTACGAGCAGTACTTC.

At least ten counts were recorded for this clonotype. The chain recombines TRBV24-1 with TRBJ2-2, with 9 bases that match TRBD1. Losses at the gene ends were 3 bases for V and 5 bases for J; bases not matched to a gene: 6. Looked up from germline, CDR1 is KGHDR and CDR2 is SFDVKD. The length of the CDR3 is 16 residues. This CDR3 reads CATSDAGQGDTGELFF. The CDR3 DNA follows: TGTGCCACCAGTGATGCGGGACAGGGCGATACCGGGGAGCTGTTTTTT.

The chain joins TRBV10-3 to TRBJ2-2; 9 bases are shared with TRBD2. Germline V gene data show CDR1 as ENHRY and CDR2 as SYGVKD. This CDR3 region has 17 residues. The V segment lost 5 bases and the J segment 6 bases; nucleotides outside the gene matches: 13. The CDR3 DNA reads TGTGCCATCAGTCCCCTAGCGGGAAATCGGGGATCCGGGGAGCTGTTTTTT. Translated, it gives CAISPLAGNRGSGELFF.

A note on this clonotype: Given a much more abundant clone one base away, this may be a read error. The V and J genes are TRBV5-1 and TRBJ2-5; TRBD1 matches at 8 bases. The V segment lost 0 bases and the J segment 5 bases; nucleotides outside the gene matches: 6. Germline loops: CDR1 SGHRS, CDR2 YFSETQ. The CDR3 runs 15 residues. The CDR3 nucleotides read TGCGCCAGCAGCTTGGGGGGACAGGTCGCCGAGACCCAGTACTTC. This translates into CASSLGGQVAETQYF.

V gene TRBV27 combines with J gene TRBJ1-5, with D uncertain. The germline V and J ends were trimmed by 4 bases and 5 bases, with 9 bases remaining between them. Germline CDR1 MNHEY, CDR2 SMNVEV (reference sequence). The CDR3 runs to 13 residues. As DNA, the CDR3 is TGTGCCAGCAGTTCTTTCGGCGATCAGCCCCAGCATTTT. Amino acids: CASSSFGDQPQHF.

This chain uses TRBV6-2 or TRBV6-3 with TRBJ1-1; D unclear. Trimming removed 11 bases from V and 1 base from J, with 23 bases in between. The CDR3 is 16 amino acids. Germline loops: CDR1 MNHEY, CDR2 SVGEGT. The CDR3 reads CACNTDSGSQNTEAFF. Written as DNA, the CDR3 is TGTGCCTGCAACACCGATTCCGGGTCACAGAACACTGAAGCTTTCTTT.

This clonotype was detected only a few times. This chain joins TRBV6-5 and TRBJ1-4; perhaps TRBD1 as D (5 bases). V was pared by 5 bases and J by 0 bases, with 13 bases between. Germline V gene sequence: CDR1 MNHEY, CDR2 SVGAGI. The CDR3 contains 16 residues. CDR3: CASSPTEVTTNEKLFF. The CDR3 nucleotides read TGTGCCAGCAGTCCGACAGAAGTTACAACTAATGAAAAACTGTTTTTT.

In this sample, this clonotype turned up many times. This chain uses TRBV20-1 with TRBJ2-7, with unresolved D. The CDR3 has 13 amino acids. Trimming shortened V by 6 bases and J by 0 bases, and 12 bases separated the two germline ends. In germline, CDR1 is DFQATT, CDR2 SNEGSKA (reference sequence). The CDR3 loop is CSAPESYSYEQYF. CDR3 nucleotides: TGCAGTGCCCCGGAGTCATACTCCTACGAGCAGTACTTC.

This clonotype came up a few times. The chain's CDR3 is CASSLYRYNEQFF. The CDR3 DNA reads TGTGCCAGCAGTTTATATCGGTACAATGAGCAGTTCTTC. The V gene is TRBV27, the J gene TRBJ2-1; D is ambiguous. The V gene's germline CDR1 is MNHEY and CDR2 SMNVEV (reference sequence). V was trimmed by 1 base and J by 4 bases, leaving 5 bases between them. This CDR3 comprises 13 residues.

This clonotype was found many times. The chain couples TRBV6-5 to TRBJ1-6; weak D call: TRBD1 (6 bases). The CDR3 loop spans 17 amino acids. Deletions cut 2 bases from V and 8 bases from J, with 19 bases between. Germline V lookup: CDR1 MNHEY, CDR2 SVGAGI. CDR3 amino acids: CASSYTALRGEYSPLHF. The CDR3, as DNA: TGTGCCAGCAGTTACACCGCCTTAAGGGGGGAGTATTCACCCCTCCACTTT.

J is TRBJ1-2 and V is TRBV27, with TRBD1 identical over 7 bases. Germline V CDR1 and CDR2: MNHEY, SMNVEV (reference sequence). CDR3 size: 16 residues. V lost 5 bases and J lost 3; bases outside the gene matches: 12. The CDR3 loop is CASSPSTGPVDYGYTF. CDR3 DNA sequence: TGTGCCAGCAGTCCCTCGACAGGGCCGGTGGACTATGGCTACACCTTC.

V is TRBV15 and J is TRBJ2-7; TRBD2 matches 8 bases. Per the germline V gene, CDR1 is LNHNV and CDR2 is YYDKDF (reference sequence). The CDR3 length is 16 residues. Losses at the gene ends were 0 bases for V and 2 bases for J; bases not matched to a gene: 6. CDR3 protein: CATSRERGGGTYEQYF. The CDR3 DNA reads as TGTGCCACCAGCAGAGAGCGGGGCGGGGGGACCTACGAGCAGTACTTC.

This clonotype was detected only a few times. The genes are TRBV29-1 and TRBJ2-1; TRBD2 matches 8 bases. The CDR3 runs 18 residues. The V segment lost 4 bases and the J segment 9 bases; nucleotides outside the gene matches: 23. Germline lookup yields CDR1 SQVTM and CDR2 ANQGSEA. The CDR3 DNA reads TGCAGCGTTGTACCCCGACCCACAGCGGGAGTAGGGGAGGGTGAGCAGTTCTTC. Translation: CSVVPRPTAGVGEGEQFF.

This clonotype was seen at least ten times. The chain carries TRBV24-1 and TRBJ1-1; D is perhaps TRBD1 (6 bases). Germline lookup yields CDR1 KGHDR and CDR2 SFDVKD. The CDR3 sequence is 13 residues long. Trimming removed 6 bases at V and 0 bases at J, with 7 bases between. In DNA, the CDR3 is TGTGCCACCAGTCCAGGGGTGAACACTGAAGCTTTCTTT. It translates to CATSPGVNTEAFF.

The table lists this clonotype with many counts. The chain links TRBV21-1 to TRBJ2-5; the listed D gene, TRBD1, was not tested against the DNA. TRBV21-1 is recorded as a pseudogene. The CDR3 extends over 14 amino acids. The CDR3 DNA follows: TGTGCCAGCAGCCGCGGACAGGGACAAGAGACCCAGTACTTC. Its translation: CASSRGQGQETQYF.

The chain uses TRBV15 and TRBJ2-1, with D unresolved. The CDR3 contains 15 residues. The V gene lost 0 bases and the J gene lost 6 bases, with 12 bases spanning the gap. CDR1 is LNHNV and CDR2 is YYDKDF in the germline V gene (reference sequence). CDR3 nucleotides: TGTGCCACCAGCAGAGATGGAATTTGGGTCAATGAGCAGTTCTTC. Protein: CATSRDGIWVNEQFF.

This clonotype was detected ten times or more. V usage is TRBV18 and J usage is TRBJ2-1, with a possible D match to TRBD2 (6 bases). This CDR3 has 13 amino acids. Per the germline V gene, CDR1 is KGHSH and CDR2 is LQKENI. V was clipped by 2 bases and J by 7 bases, with 9 bases between them. The CDR3 coding sequence is TGTGCCAGCTCACCAAGTCGGGGGAATGAGCAGTTCTTC. This gives the protein CASSPSRGNEQFF.

At least ten counts were recorded for this clonotype. V usage is TRBV19 and J usage is TRBJ1-4; the D is unclear. CDR3 length: 15 residues. Germline values: CDR1 LNHDA, CDR2 SQIVND (reference sequence). V lost 5 bases, J lost 5 bases, and 15 bases lay in between. The DNA of the CDR3 is TGTGCCAGTAGTTCTGTCGACGGACCAAATGAAAAACTGTTTTTT. Protein product: CASSSVDGPNEKLFF.

This clonotype was seen many times. V gene TRBV2 combines with J gene TRBJ2-5; weak D call: TRBD2 (5 bases). The length of the CDR3 is 15 residues. The germline V gene encodes CDR1 SNHLY and CDR2 FYNNEI. Trimming cost V 3 bases and J 3 bases, with 14 bases left between them. This CDR3 is CASSDEGWVEETQYF. The CDR3 nucleotides read TGTGCCAGCAGTGATGAGGGCTGGGTTGAAGAGACCCAGTACTTC.

Turning to this clonotype: The junction shows a germline mismatch at one end, possibly a read error. The chain couples TRBV6-5 to TRBJ2-1, with 11 bases aligning to TRBD2. The CDR3 sequence is 15 residues long. Germline V gene data show CDR1 as MNHEY and CDR2 as SVGAGI. CDR3 DNA: TGTGCCAGCAGCCCGGGACTAGCGGTTTACAATGAGCAGTCCTTC. Protein sequence: CASSPGLAVYNEQSF.

This clonotype appeared a single time. V and J are TRBV27 and TRBJ2-1; weak D call: TRBD2 (6 bases). Germline CDR1 reads MNHEY; CDR2 reads SMNVEV (reference sequence). CDR3 length: 12 residues. V gave up 8 bases and J gave up 1 base, with 6 bases separating them. The CDR3 spells CASRESYNEQFF. The CDR3 DNA is TGTGCCAGCCGGGAGTCCTACAATGAGCAGTTCTTC.

Note on this clonotype: The germline gene is not matched at one end of the junction; a read error may be the cause. V is TRBV27 and J is TRBJ2-7; 7 nucleotides line up with TRBD2. Per germline, CDR1 MNHEY and CDR2 SMNVEV (reference sequence). The CDR3 length is 15 residues. The CDR3 sequence: CASSLSGGRANERYF. CDR3 DNA: TGTGCCAGCAGTTTATCGGGTGGGAGGGCCAACGAGCGGTACTTC.

At least ten counts were recorded for this clonotype. In nucleotides, the CDR3 is TGTGCCAGCAGCGATGAAGGTCCTGAAGCTTTCTTT. It codes for CASSDEGPEAFF. V is TRBV6-5 and J is TRBJ1-1; D ambiguous. The ends were cut back, 6 bases at V and 6 bases at J, with 11 bases in the middle. The V gene's germline CDR1 is MNHEY and CDR2 SVGAGI. This CDR3 spans 12 amino acids.

Turning to this clonotype: A much larger clone lies one base from this, so it may be a read error. The rearrangement uses TRBV11-2 and TRBJ2-7, with D possibly matching TRBD1 (6 bases). Germline values: CDR1 SGHAT, CDR2 FQNNGV. The V gene lost 2 bases and the J gene lost 5 bases, with 19 bases spanning the gap. This CDR3 contains 16 residues. The CDR3 region is CASSLFGGQTTHEQYF. CDR3 DNA: TGTGCCAGCAGCTTATTTGGTGGACAGACTACCCACGAGCAGTACTTC. Full variable domain (missing parts from reference TRBV11-2 and TRBJ2-7): EAGVAQSPRYKIIEKRQSVAFWCNPISGHATLYWYQQILGQGPKLLIQFQNNGVVDDSQLPKDRFSAERLKGVDSTLKIQPAKLEDSAVYLCASSLFGGQTTHEQYFGPGTRLTVT.

At least ten counts were recorded for this clonotype. The chain joins TRBV9 to TRBJ2-7; the D is unclear. Trimming pared 0 bases from V and 2 bases from J, leaving 9 bases between. Germline CDR1 and CDR2: SGDLS and YYNGEE. This CDR3 is 14 amino acids long. CDR3 region: CASSVGGVAYEQYF. CDR3 sequence (DNA): TGTGCCAGCAGCGTAGGTGGGGTGGCCTACGAGCAGTACTTC.